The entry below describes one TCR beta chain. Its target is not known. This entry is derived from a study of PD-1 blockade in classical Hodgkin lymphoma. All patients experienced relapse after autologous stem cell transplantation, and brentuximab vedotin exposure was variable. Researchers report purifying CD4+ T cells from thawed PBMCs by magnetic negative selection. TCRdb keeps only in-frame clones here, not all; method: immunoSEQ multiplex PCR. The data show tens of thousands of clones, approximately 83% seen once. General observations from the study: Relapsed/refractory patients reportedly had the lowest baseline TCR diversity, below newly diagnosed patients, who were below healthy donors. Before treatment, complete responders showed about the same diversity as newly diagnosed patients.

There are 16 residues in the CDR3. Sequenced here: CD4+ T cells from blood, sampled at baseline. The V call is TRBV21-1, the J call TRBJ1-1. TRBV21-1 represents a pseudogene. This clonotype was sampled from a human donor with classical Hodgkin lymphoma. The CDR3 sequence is CASSQRDNFFNTEAFF. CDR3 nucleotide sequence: TGTGCCTCATCTCAGAGGGATAATTTTTTTAACACTGAAGCTTTCTTT.